This T cell receptor (beta chain) is drawn from a study of blood T cell repertoires in COVID-19. The germline V gene encodes CDR1 MNHEY and CDR2 SMNVEV (reference sequence). V was cut by 2 bases and J by 0 bases, with 11 bases left in between. CDR3 length: 16 residues. Sequenced by immunoSEQ multiplex PCR; TCRdb stores in-frame clones only, minus some. The repertoire consists of a few hundred thousand clones, with just over 85% occurring once and the leading ten covering roughly 4.2%. This clonotype was obtained from a woman between 35 and 50 years old with acute COVID-19. This chain uses TRBV27 with TRBJ1-5; tentative D call: TRBD1 (6 bases). Sample: PBMCs or T cells enriched from blood (not recorded which). The CDR3 region has the DNA TGTGCCAGCAGTTTAATTGGGGGCGTTAGCAATCAGCCCCAGCATTTT. Protein product: CASSLIGGVSNQPQHF.